The TCR beta chain under discussion was sequenced for a study of T-cell memory formation after mild COVID-19. TCRdb reanalysed the 5' RACE reads using MiXCR and keeps one entry per CDR3 protein. The table has some 100,000 distinct CDR3 sequences, roughly 11% seen once; the top ten hold about 40%. This TCR was sampled from a man aged 18-30 years who had mild COVID-19 (a few samples of this study predate the infection). Cell type and time point are not known. The sample comprised PBMCs or a T cell subset sorted from them (not recorded which).

CDR3 sequence: CASRGFGQPQHF. The CDR3 DNA follows: TGTGCCAGCAGGGGATTTGGGCAGCCCCAGCATTTT. This sequence joins TRBV27 and TRBJ1-5; no clear D gene. CDR3 length: 12 amino acids. The V end was cut by 6 bases, the J end by 7 bases, with 10 bases between. Germline loops: CDR1 MNHEY, CDR2 SMNVEV (reference sequence).